The source of this T cell receptor (beta chain) is a study of siplizumab effects on memory and regulatory T cells. Libraries were prepared by immunoSEQ multiplex PCR; TCRdb keeps only in-frame clonotypes and omits some of them. The data show about 87,000 clones, just under 90% seen once. CDR1 SGHTA and CDR2 FQGNSA come from the germline V gene. The ends lost 3 bases at V and 4 bases at J; junction bases unmatched: 3. There are 15 residues in the CDR3. This TCR came from a human donor in good health. The chain uses TRBV7-2 and TRBJ2-2; 9 positions agree with TRBD2. The sample consisted of CD4+ T cells sorted from blood. The CDR3, as DNA: TGTGCCAGCAGCTTTAGCGGGAGTGCCACCGGGGAGCTGTTTTTT. Amino acid sequence: CASSFSGSATGELFF.